The next 15 T cell receptor gamma chains were all read from a single sample in a study of gamma-delta T cells after stem cell transplantation. TCRdb re-called the RT-PCR reads via CATT. Of about 3,500 gamma-chain clones detected, around 5% appear once; the ten largest clones hold roughly 20%. The sequencing sample was made of gamma-delta T cells. All receptors come from a human donor. It is not recorded whose cells these are; they may come from a transplant donor.

To note about this clone: This likely came from a read error, as a far larger clone is one base away. This sample includes further DNA sequences coding for the same CDR3. J is TRGJ1 or TRGJ2 and V is TRGV5. CDR3 length equals 12 residues. Germline V gene data show CDR1 as VINAFY and CDR2 as YDVSNSKD. The CDR3 nucleotides read TGCGCCACCTGGGACAGGCTCGATAAGAAACTCTTT. Translating it yields CATWDRLDKKLF.

This clone turned up a few times. The rearrangement joins TRGV9 to TRGJ1 or TRGJ2. After removal of 0 bases from V and 12 bases from J, the junction contained 8 bases not matched to a gene. CDR3 length equals 12 residues. CDR1 is GITISATS and CDR2 is ISYDGTV in the germline V gene (reference sequence). CDR3 residues: CALWEVTKWKLF. CDR3 in DNA: TGTGCCTTGTGGGAGGTGACGAAATGGAAACTCTTT.

The table lists this clone with a few counts. TCRdb attributes to this sequence the protein of a much larger clone, which differs from the DNA translation at residue 5; a read error is likely, and the protein displayed is translated from the DNA. The chain combines TRGV9 with TRGJ1 or TRGJ2. The CDR3 has 14 amino acids. Germline V gives CDR1 GITISATS, CDR2 ISYDGTV (reference sequence). The CDR3 DNA follows: TGTGCCTTGTGGGGGGTGCTAGGTTATTATAAGAAACTCTTT. Translation gives CALWGVLGYYKKLF.

This clone was counted a few times. A read error is possible here, since a much larger clone lies one base away. Other DNA sequences of this sample code for an identical CDR3. The V and J genes are TRGV9 and TRGJP. CDR1 is GITISATS, CDR2 ISYDGTV, per germline (reference sequence). The CDR3 runs 17 residues. Germline trimming cut 0 bases from V and 3 bases from J; bases unmatched to any gene: 2. The CDR3 DNA is TGTGCCTTGTGGGAGGTGCCGCAAGAGTTGGGCAAAAAAATCAAGGTATTT. Amino acids: CALWEVPQELGKKIKVF.

This clone was found a few times. As DNA, the CDR3 is TGTGCCTTGTGGGCCCCGGGGGATTATAAGAAACTCTTT. This codes for CALWAPGDYKKLF. The rearrangement links TRGV9 to TRGJ1 or TRGJ2. Per the germline V gene, CDR1 is GITISATS and CDR2 is ISYDGTV (reference sequence). J was trimmed by 5 bases and V by 5 bases; bases with no gene match: 9. The CDR3 contains 13 residues.

The chain carries TRGV9 and TRGJP. The CDR3 covers 17 residues. Trimming removed 0 bases from V and 7 bases from J; junction bases left unmatched: 6. From germline, CDR1 is GITISATS and CDR2 ISYDGTV (reference sequence). CDR3: CALWEVHLELGKKIKVF. As DNA, the CDR3 is TGTGCCTTGTGGGAGGTGCATTTGGAGTTGGGCAAAAAAATCAAGGTATTT.

This clone turned up a few times. Different DNA sequences within this sample yield the same CDR3. The chain employs TRGV9 and TRGJP. Germline assignment: CDR1 GITISATS and CDR2 ISYDGTV (reference sequence). This CDR3 is built from 16 residues. After removal of 2 bases from V and 7 bases from J, the junction contained 5 bases not matched to a gene. This CDR3 reads CALWEAEELGKKIKVF. CDR3 bases: TGTGCCTTGTGGGAGGCTGAGGAGTTGGGCAAAAAAATCAAGGTATTT.

By its share, this clone is medium-sized (0.01 to 0.1%). This sequence joins TRGV2 and TRGJ1 or TRGJ2. V lost 0 bases and J lost 6; bases outside the gene matches: 2. This CDR3 has 12 amino acids. Germline-derived CDR1 and CDR2 are EGSNGY and YDSYNSKV. The CDR3 reads CATWDGLYKKLF. CDR3 bases: TGTGCCACCTGGGACGGGCTTTATAAGAAACTCTTT.

This clone appeared a few times. The chain employs TRGV2 and TRGJP2. The germline CDR1 and CDR2 sequences are EGSNGY and YDSYNSKV. V lost 4 bases to trimming and J lost 2 bases; unmatched junction nucleotides: 10. The CDR3 is 16 residues long. CDR3 loop: CATWEIVMSSDWIKTF. Here the CDR3 DNA reads TGTGCCACCTGGGAAATAGTGATGAGTAGTGATTGGATCAAGACGTTT.

Only a few counts were recorded for this clone. The same CDR3 is also encoded by other DNA sequences in this sample. The gene calls are TRGV9 and TRGJP. CDR1 and CDR2 from the germline V gene are GITISATS and ISYDGTV (reference sequence). With V trimmed by 1 base and J by 6 bases, 9 bases remained unmatched. The CDR3 is made up of 18 amino acids. CDR3 sequence reads: CALWEVQRGELGKKIKVF. CDR3 in DNA: TGTGCCTTGTGGGAGGTCCAACGAGGAGAGTTGGGCAAAAAAATCAAGGTATTT.

This clone is judged medium-sized. The same CDR3 also results from other DNA sequences found in this sample. The chain recombines TRGV9 with TRGJP. The CDR3 sequence is 16 residues long. From germline, CDR1 is GITISATS and CDR2 ISYDGTV (reference sequence). Trimming cost V 2 bases and J 6 bases; bases outside gene matches: 4. For the CDR3, the DNA is TGTGCCTTGTGGGAGGGCGGAGAGTTGGGCAAAAAAATCAAGGTATTT. Residues: CALWEGGELGKKIKVF.

V and J are TRGV8 and TRGJ1 or TRGJ2. The J segment lost 6 bases and the V segment lost 5 bases, leaving 4 bases of the junction unmatched. CDR1 and CDR2 (germline): VENAVY, YDSYNSRV. The length of the CDR3 is 11 residues. The CDR3 reads CATWGPYKKLF. Written as DNA, the CDR3 is TGTGCCACCTGGGGACCTTATAAGAAACTCTTT.

On this clone: A single base is all that separates this from a far larger clone, so a read error is likely. The chain has TRGV9 and TRGJP. The tail of the sequence fits TRGJP1 better, so the J call may be wrong. Germline CDR1 is GITISATS and CDR2 is ISYDGTV (reference sequence). The CDR3 has 17 amino acids. CDR3 in amino acids: CALWEPPAELGKKIKIF. CDR3 in DNA: TGTGCCTTGTGGGAGCCCCCCGCGGAGTTGGGCAAAAAAATCAAGATATTT.

This clone rates as medium-sized. In the same sample, other DNA sequences code for this CDR3. V gene TRGV9 combines with J gene TRGJP. CDR1 and CDR2 (germline): GITISATS, ISYDGTV (reference sequence). This CDR3 is 15 amino acids long. After removal of 4 bases from V and 7 bases from J, the junction contained 4 bases not matched to a gene. The CDR3 here is CALWDSELGKKIKVF. CDR3 DNA: TGTGCCTTGTGGGACAGTGAGTTGGGCAAAAAAATCAAGGTATTT.

There are a few counts of this clone. V usage is TRGV4 and J usage is TRGJ1 or TRGJ2. Germline V gene sequence: CDR1 EGSTGY, CDR2 YDSYTSSV. Germline trimming cut 3 bases from V and 0 bases from J; bases unmatched to any gene: 2. CDR3 length equals 13 residues. The CDR3 sequence is CATWDPNYYKKLF. The CDR3 bases are TGTGCCACCTGGGATCCGAATTATTATAAGAAACTCTTT.